This T cell receptor (beta chain) was documented in a study of T cell responses to AZD1222 COVID-19 vaccine. The V end lost 1 base, the J end lost 5 bases, and 7 bases lay between the germline ends. The length of the CDR3 is 14 residues. Germline V gives CDR1 SGHDT, CDR2 YYEEEE. Produced via immunoSEQ multiplex PCR; TCRdb's table is partial and in-frame only. The sample lists approximately 150,000 clones, approximately 90% occurring once. Sequencing was performed on peripheral blood, taken on day 0 of AZD1222 vaccination. This clonotype originated in an adult in good health. The chain employs TRBV5-6 and TRBJ1-6; D gene uncertain. CDR3 sequence reads: CASSLWSDNSPLHF. The CDR3 DNA follows: TGTGCCAGCAGCTTGTGGTCGGATAATTCACCCCTCCACTTT.